This T cell receptor (beta chain) is drawn from a study of T cells expressing NK-cell markers. TCRdb re-called the 5' RACE reads, yielding one record per CDR3 amino acid sequence without DNA. In total, the table holds approximately 440,000 distinct CDR3 sequences. Looked up from germline, CDR1 is KGHSH and CDR2 is LQKENI. CDR3 length: 17 residues. V usage is TRBV18 and J usage is TRBJ2-2; TCRdb reports TRBD2, a call that lacks DNA to check it against. This TCR was recovered from a woman aged 50 to 60 in good health. What was sequenced was blood T cells: a sorted CD56 or NKG2C T cell subset, CD4+ or CD8+ T cells, or bulk PBMC T cells (not recorded which). CDR3 region: CASSPRLAGVGTGELFF.